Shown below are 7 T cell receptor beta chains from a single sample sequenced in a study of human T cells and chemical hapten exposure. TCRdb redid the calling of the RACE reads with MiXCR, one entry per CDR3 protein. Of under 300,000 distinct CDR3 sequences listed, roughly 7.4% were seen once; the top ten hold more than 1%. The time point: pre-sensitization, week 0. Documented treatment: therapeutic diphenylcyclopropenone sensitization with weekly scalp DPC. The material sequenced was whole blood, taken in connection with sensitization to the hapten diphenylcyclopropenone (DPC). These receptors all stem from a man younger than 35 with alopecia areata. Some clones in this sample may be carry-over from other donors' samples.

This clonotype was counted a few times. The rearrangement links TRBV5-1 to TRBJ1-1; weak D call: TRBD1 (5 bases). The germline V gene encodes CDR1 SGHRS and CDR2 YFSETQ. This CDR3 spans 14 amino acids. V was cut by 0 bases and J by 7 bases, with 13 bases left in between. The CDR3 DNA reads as TGCGCCAGCAGCTTGGGGGGCCCCTTGTATGAAGCTTTCTTT. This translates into CASSLGGPLYEAFF.

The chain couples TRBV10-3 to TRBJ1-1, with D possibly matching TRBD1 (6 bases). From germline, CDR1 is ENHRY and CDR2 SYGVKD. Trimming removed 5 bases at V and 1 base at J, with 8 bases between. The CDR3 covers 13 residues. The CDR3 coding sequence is TGTGCCATCAGTCAGGGGACGAACACTGAAGCTTTCTTT. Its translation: CAISQGTNTEAFF.

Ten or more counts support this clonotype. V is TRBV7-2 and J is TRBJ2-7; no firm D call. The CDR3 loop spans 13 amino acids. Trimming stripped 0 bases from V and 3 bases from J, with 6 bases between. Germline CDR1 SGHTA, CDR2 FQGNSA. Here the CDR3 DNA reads TGTGCCAGCAGCTTAGCCAGGAACTACGAGCAGTACTTC. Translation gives CASSLARNYEQYF.

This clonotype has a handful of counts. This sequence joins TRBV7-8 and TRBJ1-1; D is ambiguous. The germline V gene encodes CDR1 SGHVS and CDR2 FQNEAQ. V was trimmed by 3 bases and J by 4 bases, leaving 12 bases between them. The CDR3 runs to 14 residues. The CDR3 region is CASSFGVLSTEAFF. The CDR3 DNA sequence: TGTGCCAGCAGCTTCGGGGTTTTGAGCACTGAAGCTTTCTTT.

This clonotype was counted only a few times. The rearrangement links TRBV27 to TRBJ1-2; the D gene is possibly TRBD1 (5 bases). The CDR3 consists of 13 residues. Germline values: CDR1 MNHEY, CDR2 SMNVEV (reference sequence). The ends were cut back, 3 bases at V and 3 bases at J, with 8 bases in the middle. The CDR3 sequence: CASSLGLYYGYTF. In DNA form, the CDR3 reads TGTGCCAGCAGTTTGGGACTGTACTATGGCTACACCTTC.

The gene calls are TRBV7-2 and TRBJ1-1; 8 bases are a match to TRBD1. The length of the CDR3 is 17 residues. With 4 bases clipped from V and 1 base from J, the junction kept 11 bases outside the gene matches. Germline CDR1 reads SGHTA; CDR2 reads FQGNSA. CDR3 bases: TGTGCCAGCAGCTCGGACAGGGTGGGGGTACAGAACACTGAAGCTTTCTTT. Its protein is CASSSDRVGVQNTEAFF. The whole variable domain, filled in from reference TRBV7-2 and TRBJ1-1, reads GAGVSQSPSNKVTEKGKDVELRCDPISGHTALYWYRQSLGQGLEFLIYFQGNSAPDKSGLPSDRFSAERTGGSVSTLTIQRTQQEDSAVYLCASSSDRVGVQNTEAFFGQGTRLTVV.

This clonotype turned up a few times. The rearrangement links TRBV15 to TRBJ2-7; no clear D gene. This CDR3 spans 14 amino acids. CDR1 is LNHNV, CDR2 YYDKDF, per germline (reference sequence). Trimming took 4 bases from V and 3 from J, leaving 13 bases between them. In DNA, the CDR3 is TGTGCCACCAGCATCGGACGGACCAACTACGAGCAGTACTTC. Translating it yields CATSIGRTNYEQYF.